The next 5 T cell receptor beta chains were all read from a single sample in a study of monozygotic twins with inflammatory bowel disease. Following a re-call of the 5' RACE reads, TCRdb has one entry per CDR3 protein and lacks DNA. Listed are a few hundred thousand distinct CDR3 sequences; less than 2.5% falls within the top ten. The sequencing sample was made of blood. These receptors were obtained from a human donor with ulcerative colitis or Crohn's disease, or a healthy co-twin of an affected twin (not recorded which).

The chain combines TRBV6-2 or TRBV6-3 with TRBJ2-1; TCRdb names TRBD2, which stays unverified in the absence of DNA. Per the germline V gene, CDR1 is MNHEY and CDR2 is SVGEGT. CDR3 length: 13 amino acids. CDR3 region: CASMGGVRNEQFF.

This rearrangement joins TRBV20-1 to TRBJ2-7; TCRdb outputs TRBD1, but without DNA this stays unchecked. CDR3 length: 14 amino acids. Germline lookup yields CDR1 DFQATT and CDR2 SNEGSKA (reference sequence). The CDR3 loop is CSARNWTGSYEQYF.

The rearrangement uses TRBV25-1 and TRBJ2-7; TCRdb's D call of TRBD2 is untestable without DNA. CDR1 MGHDK and CDR2 SYGVNS come from the germline V gene. This CDR3 has 12 residues. Here the CDR3 reads CASSVLGGEQYF.

The chain uses TRBV27 and TRBJ2-3; checking the TCRdb D call of TRBD2 is not possible without DNA. The CDR3 is made up of 14 amino acids. Germline V gives CDR1 MNHEY, CDR2 SMNVEV (reference sequence). CDR3 loop: CASRVLGAPDTQYF.

The chain joins TRBV6-5 to TRBJ1-2. Germline V gene data show CDR1 as MNHEY and CDR2 as SVGAGI. The CDR3 covers 13 residues. CDR3 region: CASSRMTNYGYTF.